This T cell receptor beta chain was identified during a study of glioma-infiltrating T cells after dendritic cell vaccination. This clone occurred once. The immunoSEQ assay amplified TCRB CDR3 from up to 2 ug DNA. TCRdb's copy holds only in-frame clones and misses some; the assay was immunoSEQ multiplex PCR. Here the sample spans nearly 85,000 clones, about 87% being singletons. V trimming: 5 bases; J trimming: 4 bases; junction bases outside the gene matches: 10. CDR3 size: 16 residues. CDR1 and CDR2 from the germline V gene are SGHTA and FQGTGA. This receptor was taken from a human donor with glioblastoma. The V and J genes are TRBV7-3 and TRBJ2-1; 8 bases map to TRBD2. The specimen was blood, collected before dendritic cell vaccination. Here the CDR3 DNA reads TGTGCCAGCAGCCCGCAGGGAGCGGGAGTTTACAATGAGCAGTTCTTC. Protein product: CASSPQGAGVYNEQFF.